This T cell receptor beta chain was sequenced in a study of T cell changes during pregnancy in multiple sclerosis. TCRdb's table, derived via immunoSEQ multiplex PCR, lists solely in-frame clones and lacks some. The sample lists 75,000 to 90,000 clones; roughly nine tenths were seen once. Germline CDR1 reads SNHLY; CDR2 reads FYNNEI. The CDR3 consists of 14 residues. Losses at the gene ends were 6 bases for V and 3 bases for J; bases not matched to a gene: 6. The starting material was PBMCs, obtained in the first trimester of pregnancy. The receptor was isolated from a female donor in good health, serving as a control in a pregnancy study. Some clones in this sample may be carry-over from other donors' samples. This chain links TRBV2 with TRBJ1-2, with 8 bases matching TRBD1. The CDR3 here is CASRPGQGHYGYTF. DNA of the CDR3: TGTGCCAGCAGGCCAGGACAGGGTCACTATGGCTACACCTTC. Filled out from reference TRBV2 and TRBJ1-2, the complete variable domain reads EPEVTQTPSHQVTQMGQEVILRCVPISNHLYFYWYRQILGQKVEFLVSFYNNEISEKSEIFDDQFSVERPDGSNFTLKIRSTKLEDSAMYFCASRPGQGHYGYTFGSGTRLTVV.